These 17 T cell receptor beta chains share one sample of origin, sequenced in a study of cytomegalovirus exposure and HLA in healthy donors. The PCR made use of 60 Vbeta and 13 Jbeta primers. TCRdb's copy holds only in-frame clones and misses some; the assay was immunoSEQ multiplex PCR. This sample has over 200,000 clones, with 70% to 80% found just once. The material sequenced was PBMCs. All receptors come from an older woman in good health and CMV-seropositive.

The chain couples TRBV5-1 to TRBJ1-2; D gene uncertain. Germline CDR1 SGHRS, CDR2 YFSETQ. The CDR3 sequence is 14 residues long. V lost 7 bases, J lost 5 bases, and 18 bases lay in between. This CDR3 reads CASSRNGGEYGYTF. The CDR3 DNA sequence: TGCGCCAGCTCTCGAAACGGCGGGGAATATGGCTACACCTTC.

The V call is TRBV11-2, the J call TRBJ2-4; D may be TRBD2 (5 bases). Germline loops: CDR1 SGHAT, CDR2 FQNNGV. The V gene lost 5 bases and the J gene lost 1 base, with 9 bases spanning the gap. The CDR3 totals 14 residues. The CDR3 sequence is CASSPAEAKNIQYF. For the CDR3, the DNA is TGTGCCAGCAGCCCAGCGGAGGCCAAAAACATTCAGTACTTC.

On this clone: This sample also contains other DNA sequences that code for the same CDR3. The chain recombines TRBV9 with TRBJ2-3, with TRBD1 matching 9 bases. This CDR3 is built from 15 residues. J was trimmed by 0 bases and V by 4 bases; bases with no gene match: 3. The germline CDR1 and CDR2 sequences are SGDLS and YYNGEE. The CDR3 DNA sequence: TGTGCCAGCAGCATCGGGACAGGGAGCACAGATACGCAGTATTTT. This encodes CASSIGTGSTDTQYF.

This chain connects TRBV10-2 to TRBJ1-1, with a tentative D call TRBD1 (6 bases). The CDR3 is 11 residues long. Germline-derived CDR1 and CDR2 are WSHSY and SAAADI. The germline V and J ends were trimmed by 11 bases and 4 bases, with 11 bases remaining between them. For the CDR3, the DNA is TGCGCCTCACAGGGTGGCACTGAAGCTTTCTTT. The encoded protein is CASQGGTEAFF.

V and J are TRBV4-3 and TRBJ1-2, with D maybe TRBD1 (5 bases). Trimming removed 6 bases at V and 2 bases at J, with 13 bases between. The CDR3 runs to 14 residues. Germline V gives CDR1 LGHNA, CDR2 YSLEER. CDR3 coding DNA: TGCGCCAGCAGACTAACAGGAGCCAACTATGGCTACACCTTC. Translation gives CASRLTGANYGYTF.

The DNA for the CDR3 is TGTGCCAGCAGCTACACCCCCGAGAACACTGAAGCTTTCTTT. Amino acids: CASSYTPENTEAFF. The chain has TRBV5-4 and TRBJ1-1; D is undetermined. CDR1 and CDR2 (germline): SGHNT, YYREEE (reference sequence). The germline V and J ends were trimmed by 3 bases and 1 base, with 10 bases remaining between them. The CDR3 runs to 14 residues.

DNA of the CDR3: TGTGCCAGTGGGGGCGTAAATCAGCCCCAGCATTTT. Amino acids: CASGGVNQPQHF. This sequence joins TRBV19 and TRBJ1-5; possibly TRBD1 for D (6 bases). Trimming took 8 bases from V and 4 from J, leaving 9 bases between them. Germline V gives CDR1 LNHDA, CDR2 SQIVND (reference sequence). The CDR3 is made up of 12 amino acids.

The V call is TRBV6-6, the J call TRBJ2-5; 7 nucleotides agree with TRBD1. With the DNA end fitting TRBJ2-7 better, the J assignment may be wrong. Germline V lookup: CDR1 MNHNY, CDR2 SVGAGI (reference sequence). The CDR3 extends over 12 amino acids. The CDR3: CASAPGGYEQYF. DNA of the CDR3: TGTGCCAGCGCCCCAGGGGGTTACGAGCAGTACTTC.

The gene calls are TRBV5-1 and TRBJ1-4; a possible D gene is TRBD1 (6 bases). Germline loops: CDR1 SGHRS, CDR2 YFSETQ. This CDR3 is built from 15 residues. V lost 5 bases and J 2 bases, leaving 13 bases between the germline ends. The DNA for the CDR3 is TGCGCCAGCAGTTCCGACAGGACCACTAATGAAAAACTGTTTTTT. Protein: CASSSDRTTNEKLFF. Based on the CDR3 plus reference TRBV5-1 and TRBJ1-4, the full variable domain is KAGVTQTPRYLIKTRGQQVTLSCSPISGHRSVSWYQQTPGQGLQFLFEYFSETQRNKGNFPGRFSGRQFSNSRSEMNVSTLELGDSALYLCASSSDRTTNEKLFFGSGTQLSVL.

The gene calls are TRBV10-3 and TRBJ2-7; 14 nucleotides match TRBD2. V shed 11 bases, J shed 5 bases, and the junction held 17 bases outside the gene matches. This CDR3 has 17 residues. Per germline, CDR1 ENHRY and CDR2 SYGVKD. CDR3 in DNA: TGTGCCTCCGAGCCCGGGATAGGGACTAGCGGGAGAAACGAGCAGTACTTC. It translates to CASEPGIGTSGRNEQYF.

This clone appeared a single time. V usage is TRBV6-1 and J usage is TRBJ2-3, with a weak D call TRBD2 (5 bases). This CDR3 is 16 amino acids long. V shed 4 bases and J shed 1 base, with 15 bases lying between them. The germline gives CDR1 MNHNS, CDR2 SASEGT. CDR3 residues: CASSGARRMGTDTQYF. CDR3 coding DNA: TGTGCCAGCAGTGGTGCGCGGAGGATGGGCACAGATACGCAGTATTTT.

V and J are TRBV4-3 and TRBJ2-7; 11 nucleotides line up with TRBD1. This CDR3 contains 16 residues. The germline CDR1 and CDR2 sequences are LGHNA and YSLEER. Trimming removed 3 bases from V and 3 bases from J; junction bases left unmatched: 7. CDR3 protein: CASSQATGTGGYEQYF. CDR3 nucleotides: TGCGCCAGCAGCCAGGCGACCGGGACAGGGGGCTACGAGCAGTACTTC.

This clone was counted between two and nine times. CDR3 nucleotides: TGTGCCAGCAGCTCAGTCTCTGGAAACACCATATATTTT. It translates to CASSSVSGNTIYF. The chain uses TRBV7-8 and TRBJ1-3; D gene uncertain. The germline CDR1 and CDR2 sequences are SGHVS and FQNEAQ. This CDR3 has 13 residues. Trimming took 4 bases from V and 0 from J, leaving 4 bases between them.

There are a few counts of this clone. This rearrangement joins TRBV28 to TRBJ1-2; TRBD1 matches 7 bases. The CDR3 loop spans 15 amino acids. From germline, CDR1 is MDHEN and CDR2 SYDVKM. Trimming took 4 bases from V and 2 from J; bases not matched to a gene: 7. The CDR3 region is CASSSRQGNNYGYTF. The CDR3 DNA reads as TGTGCCAGCAGTTCGCGACAGGGAAACAACTATGGCTACACCTTC.

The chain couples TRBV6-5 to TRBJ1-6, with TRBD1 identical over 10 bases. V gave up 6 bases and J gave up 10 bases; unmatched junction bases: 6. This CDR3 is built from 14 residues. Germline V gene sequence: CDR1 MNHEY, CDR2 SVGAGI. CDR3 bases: TGTGCCAGCAGGAGGGACAGGGGTAACTCACCCCTCCACTTT. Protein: CASRRDRGNSPLHF.

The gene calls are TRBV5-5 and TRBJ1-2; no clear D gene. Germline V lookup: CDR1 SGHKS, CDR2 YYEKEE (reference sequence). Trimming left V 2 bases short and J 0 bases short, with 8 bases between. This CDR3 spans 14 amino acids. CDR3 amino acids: CASSFVTANYGYTF. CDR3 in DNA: TGTGCCAGCAGCTTTGTAACAGCTAACTATGGCTACACCTTC.

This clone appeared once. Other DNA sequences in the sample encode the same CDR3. CDR3 nucleotides: TGTGCCAGCAGCTTGACTAGCGGGAGGGGCGTTGAGCAGTTCTTC. Protein sequence: CASSLTSGRGVEQFF. This rearrangement joins TRBV7-2 to TRBJ2-1; 14 nucleotides line up with TRBD2. The CDR3 contains 15 residues. The V gene end was trimmed by 3 bases and the J gene end by 9 bases; junction bases not matched to a gene: 4. Germline V lookup: CDR1 SGHTA, CDR2 FQGNSA.